In this sample, the clone carrying this T cell receptor beta chain turned up many times. Its antigen remains unidentified. These data belong to a study of neurological immune-mediated disorders. The making of cDNA relied on 5'RACE with 10-nucleotide random UMIs. Whenever a sequencing run was performed, it yielded over 170 million TCR-beta sequences from 15-18 subjects. TCRdb re-called the 5' RACE reads with MiXCR, one entry per CDR3 protein. This table has over 70,000 distinct CDR3 sequences, 10% to 13% appearing once. The CDR3 spans 12 residues. V was pared by 2 bases and J by 10 bases, with 12 bases between. Germline assignment: CDR1 SGHRS and CDR2 YFSETQ. Study observations and caveats: No CDR3 amino acid sequences recurred among expanded clones across subjects, suggesting private repertoires in all groups.

The time point was: longitudinal time-point 1 (baseline). Unsorted libraries were prepared from 2 million PBMCs that had been stored at -80 C. This clonotype was sampled from a man aged 25-45 years in good health. The V and J genes are TRBV5-1 and TRBJ1-2; D gene uncertain. Sequencing was done on a sample of PBMCs. CDR3 region: CASSLGRGFYTF. The CDR3, as DNA: TGCGCCAGCAGCTTAGGACGGGGATTCTACACCTTC.